This TCR beta chain was observed in a study of cytomegalovirus exposure and HLA in healthy donors. Study context: Among the 300 to 500 genotyped donors, just over 80% were placed in the Caucasian-associated ancestry cluster.

PCR employed 60 Vbeta and 13 Jbeta primers. Under the authors' procedure: Around 80 million unique TCR beta chains, roughly 11 million of them shared, were counted by a later analysis. Generated by immunoSEQ multiplex PCR, the TCRdb table keeps only in-frame clones and is missing some. That table furnishes V, J and clone size, whereas the DNA furnished D and trimming. The sample holds 100,000 to 150,000 clones, around 77% seen once. Only one count was recorded for this clone. Antigen: not known. This CDR3 has 16 amino acids. CDR1 and CDR2 from the germline V gene are SGHAT and FQNNGV. Losses at the gene ends were 3 bases for V and 4 bases for J; bases not matched to a gene: 9. Study results and limitations: What a later analysis reportedly showed was that an Asian-associated ancestry cluster had fewer N-insertions than the approximately 700-donor mean. In a later analysis, a missense DCLRE1C variant was linked to TCR beta V- and J-gene trimming.

This clonotype originated in a woman aged 40 to 55 in good health and CMV-seropositive. Sequenced: PBMCs. This rearrangement joins TRBV11-2 to TRBJ2-3, with 8 bases aligning to TRBD2. The CDR3 DNA is TGTGCCAGCAGCTTCACTAGCGGTGGGAGCGCAGATACGCAGTATTTT. This gives the protein CASSFTSGGSADTQYF.